The present TCR beta chain was sequenced within a study of blood T cell repertoires in COVID-19. Turning to the study itself: Italy, Spain and the United States were the sources of the convalescent and acute COVID-19 samples. Sources were T cells, B-cell-depleted T cells, or PBMCs; the material itself was cDNA or gDNA.

The CDR3 runs 16 residues. CDR1 and CDR2 (germline): SGHRS, YFSETQ. Trimming removed 4 bases from V and 0 bases from J, with 16 bases in between. As processed by the authors: It was from reference gene primer amplification that nucleated cell counts were estimated. The data were produced by immunoSEQ multiplex PCR, yet TCRdb's version contains in-frame clones alone and is incomplete. That table is the source of V, J and clone size, and D and trimming were worked out from the DNA. This table holds roughly 40,000 clones, roughly four fifths found once. The material sequenced was peripheral blood. This sequence originates from a human donor with acute or convalescent COVID-19. The donor label of this sample is uncertain. V is TRBV5-1 and J is TRBJ1-1; D is possibly TRBD1 (6 bases). The CDR3 DNA reads as TGCGCCAGCAGCGCCCCGGGACAAGTCATGAACACTGAAGCTTTCTTT. Translating gives CASSAPGQVMNTEAFF.